Listed here is a single T cell receptor (beta chain). This entry is derived from a study of blood T cell repertoires in COVID-19. Study in general: Samples representing acute and convalescent COVID-19 were sourced from the United States, Italy and Spain. T cells, B-cell-depleted T cells, or PBMCs supplied cDNA or gDNA.

In the source study's methods: By means of reference gene primer amplification, nucleated cell counts were estimated. Only in-frame clones appear in the TCRdb table, and some are missing; sequencing was by immunoSEQ multiplex PCR. The DNA gave D and trimming, while V, J and clone size come from that table. The sample holds under 250,000 clones, approximately 89% seen once. Material for sequencing was peripheral blood. The source is a woman between 55 and 75 years old who had recovered from COVID-19.

The CDR3 spells CASSLGLAGGKETQYF. CDR3 sequence (DNA): TGTGCCAGCAGCTTGGGACTAGCGGGGGGTAAAGAGACCCAGTACTTC. This chain connects TRBV7-8 to TRBJ2-5; 15 bases fit TRBD2. Germline trimming cut 3 bases from V and 3 bases from J; bases unmatched to any gene: 2. Per germline, CDR1 SGHVS and CDR2 FQNEAQ. This CDR3 contains 16 residues.